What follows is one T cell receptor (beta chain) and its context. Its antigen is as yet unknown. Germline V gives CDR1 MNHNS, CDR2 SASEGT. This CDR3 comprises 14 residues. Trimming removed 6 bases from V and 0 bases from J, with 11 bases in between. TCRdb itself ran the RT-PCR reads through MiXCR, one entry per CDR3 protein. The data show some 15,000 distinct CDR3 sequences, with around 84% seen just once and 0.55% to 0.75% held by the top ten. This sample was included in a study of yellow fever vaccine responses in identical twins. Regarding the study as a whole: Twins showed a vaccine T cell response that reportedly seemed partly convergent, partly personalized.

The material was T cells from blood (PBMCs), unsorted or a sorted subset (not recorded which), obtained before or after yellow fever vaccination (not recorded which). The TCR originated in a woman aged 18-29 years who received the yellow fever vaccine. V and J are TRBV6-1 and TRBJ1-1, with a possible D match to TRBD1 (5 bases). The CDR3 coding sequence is TGTGCCAGCAGGGGGACGGGCATGAACACTGAAGCTTTCTTT. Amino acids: CASRGTGMNTEAFF.